The 28 T cell receptor beta chains in this list originate from one sample, sequenced in a study of blood T cell repertoires in COVID-19. Data came from immunoSEQ multiplex PCR; TCRdb stores just in-frame clones and leaves some out. The table lists approximately 300,000 clones, about nine tenths of them singletons. The specimen sequenced was PBMCs or T cells enriched from blood (not recorded which). The source is a man in his 60s who had recovered from COVID-19.

This clone was seen once. J is TRBJ2-1 and V is TRBV6-5; 7 bases agree with TRBD2. V shed 2 bases and J 6 bases; nucleotides not matched to a gene: 10. This CDR3 has 16 residues. Germline assignment: CDR1 MNHEY and CDR2 SVGAGI. The CDR3 loop reads CASSYGDVAGFNEQFF. In nucleotides, the CDR3 is TGTGCCAGCAGTTACGGAGACGTAGCGGGCTTCAATGAGCAGTTCTTC.

This clone was counted once. The chain combines TRBV19 with TRBJ1-1; D remains unclear. Trimming left V 1 base short and J 0 bases short, with 9 bases between. The CDR3 has 15 amino acids. Germline-derived CDR1 and CDR2 are LNHDA and SQIVND (reference sequence). In nucleotides, the CDR3 is TGTGCCAGTAGTATAGGAGACATCATGAACACTGAAGCTTTCTTT. It codes for CASSIGDIMNTEAFF.

This chain connects TRBV28 to TRBJ1-1, with D possibly matching TRBD1 (5 bases). Per germline, CDR1 MDHEN and CDR2 SYDVKM. The CDR3 totals 14 residues. V lost 8 bases, J lost 3 bases, and 16 bases lay in between. CDR3 sequence: CASCLGGFYTEAFF. CDR3 nucleotide sequence: TGTGCCAGCTGCTTGGGGGGTTTCTACACTGAAGCTTTCTTT.

This chain connects TRBV30 to TRBJ1-5; D perhaps matches TRBD1 (6 bases). Per the germline V gene, CDR1 is GTSNPN and CDR2 is SVGIG (reference sequence). V was clipped by 4 bases and J by 6 bases, with 19 bases between them. CDR3 length: 15 amino acids. The CDR3 coding sequence is TGTGCCTGGATAGGGACAACACAGGTGGGTCAGCCCCAGCATTTT. Its translation: CAWIGTTQVGQPQHF. The full variable domain, completed using reference TRBV30 and TRBJ1-5, is SQTIHQWPATLVQPVGSPLSLECTVEGTSNPNLYWYRQAAGRGLQLLFYSVGIGQISSEVPQNLSASRPQDRQFILSSKKLLLSDSGFYLCAWIGTTQVGQPQHFGDGTRLSIL.

This rearrangement joins TRBV7-8 to TRBJ2-7, with D perhaps TRBD1 (6 bases). The CDR3 extends over 14 amino acids. Germline CDR1 reads SGHVS; CDR2 reads FQNEAQ. Trimming shortened V by 5 bases and J by 3 bases, and 14 bases separated the two germline ends. The CDR3 DNA reads TGTGCCAGCAGCGGCAGGGGTATCCGCTACGAGCAGTACTTC. Residues: CASSGRGIRYEQYF. Based on the CDR3 plus reference TRBV7-8 and TRBJ2-7, the full variable domain is GAGVSQSPRYKVAKRGQDVALRCDPISGHVSLFWYQQALGQGPEFLTYFQNEAQLDKSGLPSDRFFAERPEGSVSTLKIQRTQQEDSAVYLCASSGRGIRYEQYFGPGTRLTVT.

The chain recombines TRBV2 with TRBJ2-2, with D perhaps TRBD1 (6 bases). V was cut by 4 bases and J by 0 bases, with 9 bases left in between. This CDR3 is built from 15 residues. CDR1 and CDR2 from the germline V gene are SNHLY and FYNNEI. CDR3 amino acids: CASSGTASNTGELFF. For the CDR3, the DNA is TGTGCCAGCAGTGGGACAGCTTCGAACACCGGGGAGCTGTTTTTT.

This chain uses TRBV2 with TRBJ1-1; D possibly corresponds to TRBD1 (5 bases). The CDR3 extends over 15 amino acids. CDR1 SNHLY and CDR2 FYNNEI come from the germline V gene. V was cut by 4 bases and J by 0 bases, with 12 bases left in between. CDR3 nucleotide sequence: TGTGCCAGCAGTGGGGGCGGCGATTTGAACACTGAAGCTTTCTTT. It codes for CASSGGGDLNTEAFF. The full variable domain, in which reference TRBV2 and TRBJ1-1 provide the parts outside the CDR3, is EPEVTQTPSHQVTQMGQEVILRCVPISNHLYFYWYRQILGQKVEFLVSFYNNEISEKSEIFDDQFSVERPDGSNFTLKIRSTKLEDSAMYFCASSGGGDLNTEAFFGQGTRLTVV.

The chain employs TRBV5-1 and TRBJ2-2; D is perhaps TRBD2 (6 bases). There are 21 residues in the CDR3. Germline CDR1 SGHRS, CDR2 YFSETQ. Deletions cut 4 bases from V and 0 bases from J, with 28 bases between. The CDR3 spells CASSQESHSGWDITNTGELFF. In DNA, the CDR3 is TGCGCCAGCAGCCAGGAATCCCATAGCGGCTGGGATATAACGAACACCGGGGAGCTGTTTTTT.

This clone appeared a single time. This chain joins TRBV5-6 and TRBJ1-4; TRBD1 matches at 8 bases. The CDR3 spans 15 residues. V lost 3 bases and J lost 8; bases outside the gene matches: 9. The V gene's germline CDR1 is SGHDT and CDR2 YYEEEE. In DNA, the CDR3 is TGTGCCAGCAGCTGGTTGAAGGACAGGGACGAAAAACTGTTTTTT. Protein: CASSWLKDRDEKLFF.

The CDR3 here is CASIKTGNTEAFF. Here the CDR3 DNA reads TGTGCCAGCATTAAGACAGGGAACACTGAAGCTTTCTTT. The chain has TRBV2 and TRBJ1-1, with D possibly TRBD1 on 6 matching bases. The length of the CDR3 is 13 residues. Trimming took 7 bases from V and 1 from J, leaving 10 bases between them. The germline V gene has CDR1 SNHLY and CDR2 FYNNEI.

This clone was counted once. The chain couples TRBV7-9 to TRBJ1-4, with TRBD1 identical over 9 bases. The V and J ends lost 5 bases and 4 bases, in that order; junction bases with no gene match: 8. This CDR3 comprises 16 residues. The germline V gene has CDR1 SEHNR and CDR2 FQNEAQ (reference sequence). CDR3 sequence: CASSDFTGGGNEKLFF. The CDR3 DNA reads as TGTGCCAGCAGCGATTTCACAGGGGGCGGTAATGAAAAACTGTTTTTT. Looking up the rest from reference TRBV7-9 and TRBJ1-4 gives the full variable domain: DTGVSQNPRHKITKRGQNVTFRCDPISEHNRLYWYRQTLGQGPEFLTYFQNEAQLEKSRLLSDRFSAERPKGSFSTLEIQRTEQGDSAMYLCASSDFTGGGNEKLFFGSGTQLSVL.

The chain joins TRBV10-3 to TRBJ1-5, with 10 bases that match TRBD1. The germline CDR1 and CDR2 sequences are ENHRY and SYGVKD. The CDR3 is 15 residues long. V lost 2 bases, J lost 5 bases, and 3 bases stayed unmatched. The CDR3 bases are TGTGCCATCAGTGAGCGGGACAGGGGTCATCAGCCCCAGCATTTT. Its protein product is CAISERDRGHQPQHF.

V usage is TRBV14 and J usage is TRBJ2-7, with D hard to call. This CDR3 is built from 14 residues. Germline V lookup: CDR1 SGHDN, CDR2 FVKESK. V was clipped by 4 bases and J by 3 bases, with 13 bases between them. The CDR3 here is CASSPDPPGYEQYF. The DNA of the CDR3 is TGTGCCAGCAGCCCAGACCCCCCGGGCTACGAGCAGTACTTC.

V gene TRBV7-3 combines with J gene TRBJ1-5, with a weak D call TRBD1 (6 bases). V lost 5 bases and J lost 1, with 12 bases in between. CDR3 length: 15 residues. Germline CDR1 is SGHTA and CDR2 is FQGTGA. This CDR3 reads CASSLQGMSNQPQHF. The CDR3 nucleotides read TGTGCCAGCAGCCTACAGGGAATGAGCAATCAGCCCCAGCATTTT.

V and J are TRBV9 and TRBJ1-6, with 8 nucleotides matching TRBD1. The CDR3 extends over 15 amino acids. Germline V gene data show CDR1 as SGDLS and CDR2 as YYNGEE. The J segment lost 13 bases and the V segment lost 4 bases, leaving 13 bases of the junction unmatched. The CDR3 DNA follows: TGTGCCAGCAGCCCTACCGGACAGGGTCAAAGTCCCCTCCACTTT. This sequence encodes CASSPTGQGQSPLHF.

The chain joins TRBV2 to TRBJ1-2, with D hard to call. Looked up from germline, CDR1 is SNHLY and CDR2 is FYNNEI. V was clipped by 0 bases and J by 10 bases, with 12 bases between them. The CDR3 runs to 13 residues. As DNA, the CDR3 is TGTGCCAGCAGTGAAGCCCCGTTAATAGACTACACCTTC. As protein: CASSEAPLIDYTF.

This sequence joins TRBV25-1 and TRBJ1-2, with D tentatively TRBD1 (6 bases). Germline V lookup: CDR1 MGHDK, CDR2 SYGVNS. The V end lost 2 bases, the J end lost 3 bases, and 7 bases lay between the germline ends. The length of the CDR3 is 13 residues. The CDR3 nucleotides read TGTGCCAGCAGTGAAGGGACACACTATGGCTACACCTTC. Protein product: CASSEGTHYGYTF.

The rearrangement joins TRBV4-1 to TRBJ2-3, with TRBD2 matching 9 bases. The ends lost 0 bases at V and 0 bases at J; junction bases unmatched: 10. The CDR3 is 19 residues long. Germline V gene data show CDR1 as MGHRA and CDR2 as YSYEKL. The CDR3 DNA is TGCGCCAGCAGCCAAGATCCCCATACTAGCGGGTATAGCACAGATACGCAGTATTTT. This codes for CASSQDPHTSGYSTDTQYF.

The chain recombines TRBV2 with TRBJ2-2; 8 bases line up with TRBD1. With 4 bases clipped from V and 5 bases from J, the junction kept 3 bases outside the gene matches. The CDR3 has 14 amino acids. Per germline, CDR1 SNHLY and CDR2 FYNNEI. The CDR3 reads CASSVRGRTGELFF. Here the CDR3 DNA reads TGTGCCAGCAGTGTCAGGGGGCGAACCGGGGAGCTGTTTTTT.

The chain joins TRBV2 to TRBJ1-6; 9 bases line up with TRBD1. This CDR3 has 15 amino acids. Germline V gene data show CDR1 as SNHLY and CDR2 as FYNNEI. V gave up 4 bases and J gave up 7 bases; unmatched junction bases: 5. CDR3 amino acids: CASSATGGSNSPLHF. DNA for the CDR3: TGTGCCAGCAGTGCAACAGGGGGCAGCAATTCACCCCTCCACTTT. The whole variable domain, remainder taken from reference TRBV2 and TRBJ1-6, is EPEVTQTPSHQVTQMGQEVILRCVPISNHLYFYWYRQILGQKVEFLVSFYNNEISEKSEIFDDQFSVERPDGSNFTLKIRSTKLEDSAMYFCASSATGGSNSPLHFGNGTRLTVT.

The chain employs TRBV6-5 and TRBJ1-6; D remains unclear. Germline V gene sequence: CDR1 MNHEY, CDR2 SVGAGI. The germline V and J ends were trimmed by 2 bases and 10 bases, with 15 bases remaining between them. The CDR3 covers 15 residues. Here the CDR3 reads CASSYLVRDVSPLHF. The CDR3 region has the DNA TGTGCCAGCAGTTACCTCGTCCGGGATGTGTCACCCCTCCACTTT.

This clone occurred a few times. The chain is built from TRBV11-2 and TRBJ2-7; TRBD2 might be the D (6 bases). The ends were cut back, 4 bases at V and 7 bases at J, with 17 bases in the middle. The CDR3 is made up of 14 amino acids. Looked up from germline, CDR1 is SGHAT and CDR2 is FQNNGV. DNA of the CDR3: TGTGCCAGCAGCTCGGGACTCCCGGCGGGAGAGCAGTACTTC. As protein: CASSSGLPAGEQYF.

V usage is TRBV5-1 and J usage is TRBJ2-1; 8 bases are a match to TRBD2. This CDR3 has 15 amino acids. V was clipped by 4 bases and J by 6 bases; unmatched bases: 9. The germline V gene has CDR1 SGHRS and CDR2 YFSETQ. The CDR3 sequence is CASSPEVAGSNEQFF. The CDR3 DNA sequence: TGCGCCAGCAGCCCCGAGGTAGCGGGAAGCAATGAGCAGTTCTTC.

The genes are TRBV28 and TRBJ1-3; maybe TRBD1 (5 bases). Trimming pared 2 bases from V and 1 base from J, leaving 9 bases between. Per the germline V gene, CDR1 is MDHEN and CDR2 is SYDVKM. This CDR3 contains 15 residues. The CDR3 reads CASSLVPGSGNTIYF. CDR3 DNA: TGTGCCAGCAGTTTAGTACCAGGGTCTGGAAACACCATATATTTT.

The V gene is TRBV27, the J gene TRBJ2-7; TRBD2 matches at 15 bases. The CDR3 is 19 amino acids. V lost 8 bases to trimming and J lost 2 bases; unmatched junction nucleotides: 16. Germline V gene data show CDR1 as MNHEY and CDR2 as SMNVEV (reference sequence). CDR3 amino acids: CASARRPGTSGRSPYEQYF. CDR3 nucleotide sequence: TGTGCCAGCGCCAGGAGGCCCGGGACTAGCGGGAGGTCTCCCTACGAGCAGTACTTC.

The rearrangement uses TRBV2 and TRBJ2-7; D is undetermined. There are 12 residues in the CDR3. Trimming removed 5 bases at V and 0 bases at J, with 5 bases between. Germline loops: CDR1 SNHLY, CDR2 FYNNEI. CDR3 sequence: CASSFSSYEQYF. CDR3 DNA sequence: TGTGCCAGCAGTTTCAGCTCCTACGAGCAGTACTTC.

This sequence joins TRBV5-1 and TRBJ2-5, with D tentatively TRBD2 (7 bases). The germline V gene encodes CDR1 SGHRS and CDR2 YFSETQ. The CDR3 runs 15 residues. Trimming left V 4 bases short and J 5 bases short, with 18 bases between. The CDR3 coding sequence is TGCGCCAGCAGCCTGGGGTCGGGGGGCGGTGAGACCCAGTACTTC. It translates to CASSLGSGGGETQYF.

The J gene is TRBJ1-1, the V gene TRBV29-1; TRBD1 aligns across 7 bases. Germline trimming cut 7 bases from V and 2 bases from J; bases unmatched to any gene: 7. The germline V gene has CDR1 SQVTM and CDR2 ANQGSEA. The CDR3 is made up of 13 amino acids. The CDR3 reads CSANRDRNTEAFF. For the CDR3, the DNA is TGCAGCGCAAACCGGGACAGAAACACTGAAGCTTTCTTT. The whole variable domain, filled in from reference TRBV29-1 and TRBJ1-1, reads SAVISQKPSRDICQRGTSLTIQCQVDSQVTMMFWYRQQPGQSLTLIATANQGSEATYESGFVIDKFPISRPNLTFSTLTVSNMSPEDSSIYLCSANRDRNTEAFFGQGTRLTVV.